This entry concerns a single T cell receptor beta chain. The V segment lost 0 bases and the J segment 3 bases; nucleotides outside the gene matches: 5. Germline assignment: CDR1 MGHRA and CDR2 YSYEKL. CDR3 length: 16 amino acids. This record belongs to a study of blood T cell repertoires in COVID-19. As for the study in general: Sites in the United States, Italy and Spain provided acute and convalescent COVID-19 samples.

Assay: immunoSEQ multiplex PCR; the TCRdb copy retains only in-frame clones and omits some. This table has hundreds of thousands of clones, 89% appearing once. Allocation to cohorts depended on clinical history reported by the participants. Sequencing was done on a sample of PBMCs or T cells enriched from blood (not recorded which). This TCR came from a woman aged 40 to 50 who had recovered from COVID-19. The chain links TRBV4-1 to TRBJ1-3; 7 bases are a match to TRBD1. The CDR3: CASSQDVAGGGNTIYF. CDR3 DNA: TGCGCCAGCAGCCAAGATGTGGCAGGGGGTGGAAACACCATATATTTT.